The entry that follows covers one TCR beta chain sequence. The PCR ran on 60 Vbeta and 13 Jbeta primers. Sequenced by immunoSEQ multiplex PCR; TCRdb stores in-frame clones only, minus some. This sample yields 80,000 to 100,000 clones, of which about two thirds are seen a single time; 2% to 2.5% belongs to the top ten. This sample is part of a study of cytomegalovirus exposure and HLA in healthy donors. Per germline, CDR1 MRHNA and CDR2 SNTAGT. The CDR3 has 17 residues. V was pared by 5 bases and J by 3 bases, with 10 bases of the junction left unmatched. The receptor was isolated from a man aged 45-60 years in good health and CMV-seronegative. The chain combines TRBV6-4 with TRBJ1-2; 12 bases fit TRBD1. The sequenced sample consisted of PBMCs. CDR3 bases: TGTGCCAGCAGTTTTCCCGGGACAGGGGGCATTTACTATGGCTACACCTTC. Encoded protein: CASSFPGTGGIYYGYTF.